The T cell receptor beta chain under discussion was sequenced for a study of regulatory T cells in long-lasting Graves disease. The study, taken as a whole, reports: Relative to newly diagnosed Graves' patients, persistent ones had lower TCR diversity. TRBV28, TRBJ1-2 and TRBJ2-5 were favored in persistent disease. It was possible that the small sample size reduced accuracy.

The CDR3 spans 15 residues. V shed 5 bases and J 0 bases; nucleotides not matched to a gene: 6. CDR1 is SGHTA and CDR2 is FQGNSA in the germline V gene. The sample holds one count of this clonotype. Antigen: not known. The time point: persistent/refractory GD, antithyroid drugs over 5 years with positive TRAb. Scientists built the TCR library using RNA that was extracted from PBMCs. Researchers made TCR beta libraries by using iRepertoire HTBI primers and running Arm-PCR on CDR3 regions. Using its own MiXCR run on the multiplex PCR reads, TCRdb lists one record per CDR3 protein. The table has about 460,000 distinct CDR3 sequences, approximately 23% seen once; the top ten hold about 12%.

The sequence came from a female donor with Graves disease. V gene TRBV7-2 combines with J gene TRBJ1-1, with TRBD1 matching 7 bases. The sample was peripheral blood mononuclear cells (PBMCs), taken when the disease was refractory, from a patient treated with antithyroid drugs. In nucleotides, the CDR3 is TGTGCCAGCAGCCCCAGGGGGGGAATGAACACTGAAGCTTTCTTT. It is translated as CASSPRGGMNTEAFF.